Sequencing of this T cell receptor (beta chain) was carried out in a study of early stage breast cancer tumors (dated by TCRdb to 2016 to 2017). About the study as a whole: Of the 15 to 20 invasive breast tumors, some twelve were found to be estrogen receptor-positive, progesterone receptor-positive and HER2-negative. Of the roughly 12 ER+/PR+/HER2- tumors, eight were classified as invasive ductal carcinomas and four as invasive lobular carcinomas. On average, each sample got 9 to 10-fold read coverage. The samples as a whole yielded a few million detected templates, corresponding to 950,000 to 1,300,000 unique clonotypes.

The germline V gene yields SGHDT for CDR1 and YYEEEE for CDR2. At the junction V is shortened by 3 bases and J by 0 bases, with 9 bases in between. CDR3 length: 14 amino acids, cysteine to phenylalanine. Kept here is only the CDR3 DNA, which spans 42 bases and is read in frame from base 1. Each sample was amplified in two independent genomic DNA replicates, using around 0.55 ug for blood and 1.5 ug for tumor or normal breast. TCRB sequencing of genomic DNA was carried out with the ImmunoSeq Intro kit according to the manufacturer's instructions. The multiplex PCR ran for around 30 cycles using proprietary primers and spike-in control sequences for absolute quantification. An 87-bp fragment spanning the CDR3 and flanking V and J genes was sequenced with single-end 150-bp reads. Each lane of an Illumina MiSeq using version 3.0 chemistry carried seven multiplexed samples, with two replicates per sample. Processing in the source paper ran as follows. The vendor's proprietary pipeline handled the raw data processing, merging both replicates into a single result for each sample. A clonotype was defined as productive rearrangements that share the same V-gene family, CDR3 amino acid sequence and J-gene segment. Clonality was calculated as 1 minus the normalized Shannon entropy (Pielou evenness) of TCRB abundances. To estimate T cell density, the total number of templates was divided by the input cell count, which was inferred from how much DNA went in. Recon, run with its default parameters, was used to estimate overall repertoire diversity and clonality. Clonotypes with over 0.1% abundance in tumor and at least 32-fold higher abundance in tumor than in normal breast were defined as tumor-enriched. TCRdb provides this immuneACCESS table in a form limited to in-frame rearrangements. Some clones are lacking; in checked studies, under half of them reflect an unresolved V gene, and why the rest are absent is not known. V and J calls and clone size are those listed in that table; D and trimming were worked out from the DNA. This sample holds tens of thousands of clones; roughly 69% were observed only once. Of the sample, 7.2% is held by the ten largest clones.

The study profiled bulk TCR beta-chain repertoires in matched peripheral blood, tumor and adjacent normal breast tissue taken from about 15 patients with early-stage breast cancer. Before surgery, about 4.5-10 mL of whole blood was collected into EDTA tubes and then processed within 2 hours. Ficoll-Paque centrifugation in SepMate-50 tubes was used to isolate peripheral blood mononuclear cells. PBMCs were cryopreserved in aliquots of roughly 2 to 4.5 million cells in about 90% FBS with around 10% DMSO and kept in liquid nitrogen. The Qiagen AllPrep DNA/RNA Mini kit was used to extract genomic DNA. This clone occurred a few times. Which antigen it targets is not known. Per-base quality was not reported, and no clone a single base away is much larger than it. Here is what the overall study found, with its caveats: Because the cohort was small, analysis by tumor subtype was not possible. Repertoires from blood and normal breast were more alike than repertoires from blood and tumor, and in about 90% of the 16 patients, comparing each tissue with blood separated tumor from normal. Tumors showed around 2.5-fold higher T cell density and higher clonality than adjacent normal breast tissue. Sequencing bulk genomic DNA from unsorted cells could not capture chain pairing or functional markers like CD4, CD8 and FOXP3. Enriched TCRB sequences shared across patients were found to be mostly commonly generated sequences that were unlikely to play an important role in the tumor microenvironment.

The clonotype originates from a person in their fifties or sixties with breast cancer. The sequencing input was blood. The rearranged segments are TRBV5-6 and TRBJ1-1, with TRBD1 tentatively as D gene (5 bases match). The bases are TGTGCCAGCAGCTGGGGGGTCCTGAACACTGAAGCTTTCTTT. Translated, it reads CASSWGVLNTEAFF. With the portions outside the CDR3 filled from the reference TRBV5-6 and TRBJ1-1 genes, the complete variable region becomes DAGVTQSPTHLIKTRGQQVTLRCSPKSGHDTVSWYQQALGQGPQFIFQYYEEEERQRGNFPDRFSGHQFPNYSSELNVNALLLGDSALYLCASSWGVLNTEAFFGQGTRLTVV.